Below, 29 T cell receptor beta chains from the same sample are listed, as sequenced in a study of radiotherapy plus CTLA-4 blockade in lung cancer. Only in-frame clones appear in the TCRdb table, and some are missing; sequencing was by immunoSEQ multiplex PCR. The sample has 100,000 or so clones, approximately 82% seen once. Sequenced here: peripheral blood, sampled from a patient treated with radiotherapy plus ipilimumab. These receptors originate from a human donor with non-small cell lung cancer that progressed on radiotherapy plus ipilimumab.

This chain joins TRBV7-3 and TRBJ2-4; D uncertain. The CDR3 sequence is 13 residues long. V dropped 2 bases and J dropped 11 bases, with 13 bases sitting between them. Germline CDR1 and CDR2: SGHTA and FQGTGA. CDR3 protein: CASSLGSDSFQYF. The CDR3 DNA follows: TGTGCCAGCAGCTTAGGGTCTGACTCTTTTCAGTACTTC. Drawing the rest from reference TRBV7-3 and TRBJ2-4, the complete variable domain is GAGVSQTPSNKVTEKGKYVELRCDPISGHTALYWYRQSLGQGPEFLIYFQGTGAADDSGLPNDRFFAVRPEGSVSTLKIQRTERGDSAVYLCASSLGSDSFQYFGAGTRLSVL.

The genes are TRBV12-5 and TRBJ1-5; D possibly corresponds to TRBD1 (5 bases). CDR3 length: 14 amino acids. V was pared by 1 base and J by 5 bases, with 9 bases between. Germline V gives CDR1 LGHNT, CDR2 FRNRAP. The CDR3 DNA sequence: TGTGCTAGTGGTTTGGGGGGCCGCCATCAGCCCCAGCATTTT. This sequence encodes CASGLGGRHQPQHF. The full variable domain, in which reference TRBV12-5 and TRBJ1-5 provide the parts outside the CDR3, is DARVTQTPRHKVTEMGQEVTMRCQPILGHNTVFWYRQTMMQGLELLAYFRNRAPLDDSGMPKDRFSAEMPDATLATLKIQPSEPRDSAVYFCASGLGGRHQPQHFGDGTRLSIL.

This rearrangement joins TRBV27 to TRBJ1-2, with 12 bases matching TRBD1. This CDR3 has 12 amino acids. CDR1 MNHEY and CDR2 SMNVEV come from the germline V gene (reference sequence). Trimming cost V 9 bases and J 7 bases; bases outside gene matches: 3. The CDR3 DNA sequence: TGTGCCAGTAAGGGACAGGGGGCTGGCTACACCTTC. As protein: CASKGQGAGYTF.

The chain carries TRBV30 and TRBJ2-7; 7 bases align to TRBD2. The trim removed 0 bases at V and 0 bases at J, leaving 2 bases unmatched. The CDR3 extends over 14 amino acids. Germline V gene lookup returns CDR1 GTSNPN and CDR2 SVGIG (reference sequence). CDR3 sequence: CAWSVGGSSYEQYF. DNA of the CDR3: TGTGCCTGGAGTGTAGGCGGGAGCTCCTACGAGCAGTACTTC.

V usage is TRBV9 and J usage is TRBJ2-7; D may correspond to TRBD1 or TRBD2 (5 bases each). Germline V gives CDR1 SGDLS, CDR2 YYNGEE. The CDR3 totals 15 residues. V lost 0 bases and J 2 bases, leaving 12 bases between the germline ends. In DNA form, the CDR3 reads TGTGCCAGCAGCGTAGACGTGGGACGAACCTACGAGCAGTACTTC. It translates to CASSVDVGRTYEQYF.

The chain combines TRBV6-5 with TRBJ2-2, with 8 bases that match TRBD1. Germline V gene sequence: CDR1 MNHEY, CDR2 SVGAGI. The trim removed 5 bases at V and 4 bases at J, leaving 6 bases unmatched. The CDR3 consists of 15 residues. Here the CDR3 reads CASSPQGAVTGELFF. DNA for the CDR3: TGTGCCAGCAGTCCCCAGGGGGCGGTCACCGGGGAGCTGTTTTTT.

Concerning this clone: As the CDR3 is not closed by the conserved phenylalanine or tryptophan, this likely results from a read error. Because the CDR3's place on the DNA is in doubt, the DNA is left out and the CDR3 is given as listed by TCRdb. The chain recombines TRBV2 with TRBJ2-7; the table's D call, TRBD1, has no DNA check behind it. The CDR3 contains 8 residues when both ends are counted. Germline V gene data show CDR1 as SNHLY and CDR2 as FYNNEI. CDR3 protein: CASSGGGL.

The CDR3 protein is CASSISPDRLYGYTF. CDR3 nucleotides: TGTGCCAGTAGTATTTCCCCGGACAGACTCTATGGCTACACCTTC. This rearrangement joins TRBV19 to TRBJ1-2, with D perhaps matching TRBD1 (6 bases). CDR1 LNHDA and CDR2 SQIVND come from the germline V gene (reference sequence). This CDR3 has 15 residues. V shed 3 bases and J shed 4 bases, with 15 bases lying between them. The full variable domain, rest sourced from reference TRBV19 and TRBJ1-2, is DGGITQSPKYLFRKEGQNVTLSCEQNLNHDAMYWYRQDPGQGLRLIYYSQIVNDFQKGDIAEGYSVSREKKESFPLTVTSAQKNPTAFYLCASSISPDRLYGYTFGSGTRLTVV.

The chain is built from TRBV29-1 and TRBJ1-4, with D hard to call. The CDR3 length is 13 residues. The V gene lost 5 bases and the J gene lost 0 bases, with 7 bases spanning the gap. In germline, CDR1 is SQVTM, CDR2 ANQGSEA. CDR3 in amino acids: CSVRRATNEKLFF. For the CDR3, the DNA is TGCAGCGTTCGAAGGGCAACTAATGAAAAACTGTTTTTT.

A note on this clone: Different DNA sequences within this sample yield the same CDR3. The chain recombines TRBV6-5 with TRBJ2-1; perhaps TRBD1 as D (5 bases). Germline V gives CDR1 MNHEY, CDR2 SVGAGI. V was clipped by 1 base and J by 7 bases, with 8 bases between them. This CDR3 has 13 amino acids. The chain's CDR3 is CASSYFQGNEQFF. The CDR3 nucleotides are TGTGCCAGCAGTTACTTCCAGGGAAATGAGCAGTTCTTC.

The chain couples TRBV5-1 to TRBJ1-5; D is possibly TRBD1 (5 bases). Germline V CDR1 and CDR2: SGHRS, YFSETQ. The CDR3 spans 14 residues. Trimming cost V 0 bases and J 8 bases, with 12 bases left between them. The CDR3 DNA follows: TGCGCCAGCAGCTTGGGGGCAGGGCGAGAGCCCCAGCATTTT. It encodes CASSLGAGREPQHF.

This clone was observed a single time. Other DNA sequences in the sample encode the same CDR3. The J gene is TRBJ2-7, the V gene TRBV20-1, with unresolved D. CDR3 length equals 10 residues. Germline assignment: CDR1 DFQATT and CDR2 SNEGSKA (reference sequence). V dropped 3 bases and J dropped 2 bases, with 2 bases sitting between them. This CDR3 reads CSARAYEQYF. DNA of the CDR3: TGCAGTGCTAGGGCCTACGAGCAGTACTTC.

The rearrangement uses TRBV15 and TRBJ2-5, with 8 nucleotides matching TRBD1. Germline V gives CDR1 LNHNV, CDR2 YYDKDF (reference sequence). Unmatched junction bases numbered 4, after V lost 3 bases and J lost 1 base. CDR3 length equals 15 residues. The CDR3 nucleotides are TGTGCCACCAGCAGGACAGGGGCTCTCCAAGAGACCCAGTACTTC. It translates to CATSRTGALQETQYF. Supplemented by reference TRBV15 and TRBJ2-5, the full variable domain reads DAMVIQNPRYQVTQFGKPVTLSCSQTLNHNVMYWYQQKSSQAPKLLFHYYDKDFNNEADTPDNFQSRRPNTSFCFLDIRSPGLGDTAMYLCATSRTGALQETQYFGPGTRLLVL.

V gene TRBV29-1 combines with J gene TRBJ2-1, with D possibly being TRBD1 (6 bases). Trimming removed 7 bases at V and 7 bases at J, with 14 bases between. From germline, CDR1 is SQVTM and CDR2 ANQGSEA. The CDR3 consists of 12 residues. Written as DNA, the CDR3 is TGCAGCGCTAACTACCAGGGGAATGAGCAGTTCTTC. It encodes CSANYQGNEQFF.

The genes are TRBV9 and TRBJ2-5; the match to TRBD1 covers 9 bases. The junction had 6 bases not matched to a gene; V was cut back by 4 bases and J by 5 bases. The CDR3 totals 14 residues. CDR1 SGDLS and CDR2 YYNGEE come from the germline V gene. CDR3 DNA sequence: TGTGCCAGCAGCCATAGGGGACAGGGTGAGACCCAGTACTTC. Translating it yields CASSHRGQGETQYF.

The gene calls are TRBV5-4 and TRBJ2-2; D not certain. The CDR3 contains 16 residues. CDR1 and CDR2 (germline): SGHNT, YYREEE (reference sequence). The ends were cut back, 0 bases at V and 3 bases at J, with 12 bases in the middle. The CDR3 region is CASSLESVQYTGELFF. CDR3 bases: TGTGCCAGCAGCTTGGAGAGCGTGCAGTACACCGGGGAGCTGTTTTTT.

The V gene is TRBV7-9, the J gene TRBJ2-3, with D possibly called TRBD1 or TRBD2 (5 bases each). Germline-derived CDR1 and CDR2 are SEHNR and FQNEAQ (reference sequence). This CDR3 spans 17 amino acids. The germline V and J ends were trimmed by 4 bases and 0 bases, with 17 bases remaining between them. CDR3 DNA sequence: TGTGCCAGCAGCTCTCGGGGCTCAAGTTTAAGCACAGATACGCAGTATTTT. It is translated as CASSSRGSSLSTDTQYF. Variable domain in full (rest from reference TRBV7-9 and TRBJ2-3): DTGVSQNPRHKITKRGQNVTFRCDPISEHNRLYWYRQTLGQGPEFLTYFQNEAQLEKSRLLSDRFSAERPKGSFSTLEIQRTEQGDSAMYLCASSSRGSSLSTDTQYFGPGTRLTVL.

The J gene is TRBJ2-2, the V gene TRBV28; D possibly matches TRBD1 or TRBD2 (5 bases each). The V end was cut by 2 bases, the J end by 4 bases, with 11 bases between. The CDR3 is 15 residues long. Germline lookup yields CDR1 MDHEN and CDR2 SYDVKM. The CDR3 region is CASSLRGPRTGELFF. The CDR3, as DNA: TGTGCCAGCAGTTTAAGGGGACCCCGCACCGGGGAGCTGTTTTTT.

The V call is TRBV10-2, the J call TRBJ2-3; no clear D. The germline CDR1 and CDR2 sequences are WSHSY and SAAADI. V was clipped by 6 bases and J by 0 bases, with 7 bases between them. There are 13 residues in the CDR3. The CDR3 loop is CASRLHSTDTQYF. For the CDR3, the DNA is TGCGCCAGCAGGCTGCATAGCACAGATACGCAGTATTTT.

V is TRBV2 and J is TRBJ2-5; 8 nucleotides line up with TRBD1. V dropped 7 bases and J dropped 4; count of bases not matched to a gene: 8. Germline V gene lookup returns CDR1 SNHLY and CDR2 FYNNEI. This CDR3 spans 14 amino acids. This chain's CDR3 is CASTGQQGGETQYF. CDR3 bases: TGTGCCAGCACCGGACAACAGGGGGGAGAGACCCAGTACTTC.

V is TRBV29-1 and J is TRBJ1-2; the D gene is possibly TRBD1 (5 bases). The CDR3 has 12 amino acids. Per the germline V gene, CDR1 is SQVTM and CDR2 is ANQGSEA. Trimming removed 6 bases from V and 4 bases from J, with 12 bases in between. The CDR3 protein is CSVRGTGYGYTF. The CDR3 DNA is TGCAGCGTGAGAGGGACGGGCTATGGCTACACCTTC. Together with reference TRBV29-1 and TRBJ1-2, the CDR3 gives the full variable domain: SAVISQKPSRDICQRGTSLTIQCQVDSQVTMMFWYRQQPGQSLTLIATANQGSEATYESGFVIDKFPISRPNLTFSTLTVSNMSPEDSSIYLCSVRGTGYGYTFGSGTRLTVV.

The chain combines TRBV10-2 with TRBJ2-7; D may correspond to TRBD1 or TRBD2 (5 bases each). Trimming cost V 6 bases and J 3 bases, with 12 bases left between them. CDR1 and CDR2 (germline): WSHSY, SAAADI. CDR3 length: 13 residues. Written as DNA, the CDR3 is TGCGCCAGCAGCCAGGGAGTCCTCTACGAGCAGTACTTC. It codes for CASSQGVLYEQYF.

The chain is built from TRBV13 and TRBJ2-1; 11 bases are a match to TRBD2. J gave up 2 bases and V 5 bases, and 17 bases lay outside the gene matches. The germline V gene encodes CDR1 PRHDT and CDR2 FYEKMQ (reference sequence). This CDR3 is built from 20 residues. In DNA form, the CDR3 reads TGTGCCAGCAGCGCTCCCCCCGGGACTAGCGGCCGCCTTACCTACAATGAGCAGTTCTTC. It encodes CASSAPPGTSGRLTYNEQFF.

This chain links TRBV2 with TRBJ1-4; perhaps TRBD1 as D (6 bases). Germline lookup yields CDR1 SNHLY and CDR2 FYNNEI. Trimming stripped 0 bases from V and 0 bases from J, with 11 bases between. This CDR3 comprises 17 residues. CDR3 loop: CASSEAKAGATNEKLFF. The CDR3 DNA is TGTGCCAGCAGTGAAGCCAAGGCAGGGGCAACTAATGAAAAACTGTTTTTT.

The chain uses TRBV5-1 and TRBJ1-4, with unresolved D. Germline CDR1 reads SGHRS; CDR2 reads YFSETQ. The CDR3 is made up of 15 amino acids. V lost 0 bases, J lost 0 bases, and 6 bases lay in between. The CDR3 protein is CASSLDTSTNEKLFF. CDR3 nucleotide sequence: TGCGCCAGCAGCTTGGACACATCAACTAATGAAAAACTGTTTTTT.

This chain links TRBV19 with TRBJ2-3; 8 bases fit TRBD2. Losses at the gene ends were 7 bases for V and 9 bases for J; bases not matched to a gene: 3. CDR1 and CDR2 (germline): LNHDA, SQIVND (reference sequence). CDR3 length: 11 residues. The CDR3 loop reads CASKAGGTQYF. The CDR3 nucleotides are TGTGCCAGTAAGGCGGGGGGAACGCAGTATTTT. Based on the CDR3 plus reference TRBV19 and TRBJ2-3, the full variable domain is DGGITQSPKYLFRKEGQNVTLSCEQNLNHDAMYWYRQDPGQGLRLIYYSQIVNDFQKGDIAEGYSVSREKKESFPLTVTSAQKNPTAFYLCASKAGGTQYFGPGTRLTVL.

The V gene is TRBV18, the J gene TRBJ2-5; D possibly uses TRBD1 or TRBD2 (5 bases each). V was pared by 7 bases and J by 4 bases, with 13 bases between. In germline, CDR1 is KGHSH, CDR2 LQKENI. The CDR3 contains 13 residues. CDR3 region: CASFAGAAETQYF. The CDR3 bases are TGTGCCAGCTTCGCCGGGGCGGCAGAGACCCAGTACTTC.

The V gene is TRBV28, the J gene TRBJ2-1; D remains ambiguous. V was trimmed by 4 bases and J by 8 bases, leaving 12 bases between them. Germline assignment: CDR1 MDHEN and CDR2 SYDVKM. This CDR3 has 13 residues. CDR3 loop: CASSSKEFDEQFF. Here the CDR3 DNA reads TGTGCCAGCAGTTCTAAGGAGTTTGATGAGCAGTTCTTC. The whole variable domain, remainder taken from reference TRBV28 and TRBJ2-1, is DVKVTQSSRYLVKRTGEKVFLECVQDMDHENMFWYRQDPGLGLRLIYFSYDVKMKEKGDIPEGYSVSREKKERFSLILESASTNQTSMYLCASSSKEFDEQFFGPGTRLTVL.

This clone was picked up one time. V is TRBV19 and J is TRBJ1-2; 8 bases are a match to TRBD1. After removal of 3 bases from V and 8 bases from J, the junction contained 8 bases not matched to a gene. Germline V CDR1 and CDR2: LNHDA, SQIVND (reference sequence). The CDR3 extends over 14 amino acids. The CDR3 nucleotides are TGTGCCAGTAGTATTATAGGACAGGGAAACGGCTACACCTTC. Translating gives CASSIIGQGNGYTF.